One and the same sample provided the 19 T cell receptor beta chains below, sequenced in a study of tumor-infiltrating lymphocytes in primary liver carcinoma. Investigators took RNA and DNA out together from about 21-30 mg of unsorted bulk tissue. TCR beta cDNA was made from roughly 450 ng total RNA with a constant-region primer. Three nested multiplex PCR rounds, a slightly modified ARM-PCR method, built the TCR beta libraries. The opening two PCR rounds, around 11 cycles each, paired TRBV1-TRBV30 forward primers with a C-beta reverse primer. Each CDR3 protein gets one entry after TCRdb re-called the multiplex PCR reads with MiXCR. The table lists tens of thousands of distinct CDR3 sequences, over 65% of them singletons, with roughly 25% in the top ten. The sequenced material came from liver tumor tissue from sampling region 2. Subset specified: tumor region T2, inferior pole. The receptors stem from a man aged 35-49 years with primary liver carcinoma and hepatitis B virus infection.

The chain links TRBV6-2 or TRBV6-3 to TRBJ2-3; possible D gene TRBD2, 5 bases. The CDR3 is 16 amino acids. V was trimmed by 9 bases and J by 0 bases, leaving 19 bases between them. The germline CDR1 and CDR2 sequences are MNHEY and SVGEGT. CDR3 nucleotides: TGTGCCAGGAGACTCTTGGCGGGTCCAAGCACAGATACGCAGTATTTT. This sequence encodes CARRLLAGPSTDTQYF.

This clonotype was seen ten or more times. The chain recombines TRBV11-2 with TRBJ2-3; tentative D call: TRBD2 (6 bases). Germline V lookup: CDR1 SGHAT, CDR2 FQNNGV. The germline V and J ends were trimmed by 5 bases and 6 bases, with 18 bases remaining between them. CDR3 length equals 15 residues. The CDR3: CASSPDSGGADTQYF. CDR3 sequence (DNA): TGTGCCAGCAGCCCAGACTCGGGCGGGGCCGATACGCAGTATTTT.

This clonotype has more than one count but fewer than ten. The chain is built from TRBV20-1 and TRBJ2-5; D is unresolved. Germline-derived CDR1 and CDR2 are DFQATT and SNEGSKA (reference sequence). CDR3 length equals 17 residues. Trimming shortened V by 3 bases and J by 1 base, and 21 bases separated the two germline ends. The CDR3 reads CSASLAFPSRFQETQYF. CDR3 sequence (DNA): TGCAGTGCTAGTCTTGCATTCCCTTCTAGATTCCAAGAGACCCAGTACTTC.

Points on this clonotype: Given a much more abundant clone one base away, this may be a read error. This chain connects TRBV29-1 to TRBJ1-1, with 11 bases aligning to TRBD1. CDR1 and CDR2 from the germline V gene are SQVTM and ANQGSEA. The CDR3 runs 13 residues. The CDR3 DNA sequence: TGCAGCGTAACGGACAGGGGGCACACTGATGCTCTCTTT. Its protein is CSVTDRGHTDALF. The variable domain in full, completed from reference TRBV29-1 and TRBJ1-1, reads SAVISQKPSRDICQRGTSLTIQCQVDSQVTMMFWYRQQPGQSLTLIATANQGSEATYESGFVIDKFPISRPNLTFSTLTVSNMSPEDSSIYLCSVTDRGHTDALFGQGTRLTVV.

Points on this clonotype: Because the CDR3 is missing its conserved closing phenylalanine or tryptophan, this is likely a read error. V gene TRBV6-5 combines with J gene TRBJ2-5; D remains ambiguous. V lost 5 bases and J 3 bases, leaving 13 bases between the germline ends. CDR1 MNHEY and CDR2 SVGAGI come from the germline V gene. The CDR3 consists of 14 residues. CDR3 coding DNA: TGTGCCAGCAGTCACCCTAGTACGAAAGAGACCCAGTACCTC. It translates to CASSHPSTKETQYL.

As concerns this clonotype: This may arise from a read error, as a much more abundant clone is one base away. The CDR3 protein is CASETSETVTQYF. In nucleotides, the CDR3 is TGTGCCAGCGAAACTAGCGAGACAGTTACGCAGTATTTT. The gene calls are TRBV28 and TRBJ2-3, with 7 bases lining up with TRBD2. This CDR3 spans 13 amino acids. Germline loops: CDR1 MDHEN, CDR2 SYDVKM.

This clonotype has just one count. The chain has TRBV10-3 and TRBJ1-4; D possibly corresponds to TRBD1 (5 bases). V lost 7 bases, J lost 7 bases, and 16 bases lay in between. The germline V gene encodes CDR1 ENHRY and CDR2 SYGVKD. The CDR3 totals 14 residues. CDR3 nucleotides: TGTGCCATCAATGTCCCCCCTGGGGGTGAAAAACTGTTTTTT. The encoded protein is CAINVPPGGEKLFF.

Comment on this clonotype: The conserved final phenylalanine or tryptophan is absent from the CDR3, which likely points to a read error. The DNA is omitted, as the CDR3 cannot be located on it reliably, and the CDR3 follows TCRdb's listing. V usage is TRBV6-1 and J usage is TRBJ2-7; TRBD1, the table's D call, was not compared with the DNA. Germline CDR1 MNHNS, CDR2 SASEGT. The CDR3 is 15 residues long, counting both termini. This CDR3 reads CASSEAGTADYEQYI.

Turning to this clonotype: The missing conserved phenylalanine or tryptophan at the end of this CDR3 makes a read error likely. The V gene is TRBV28, the J gene TRBJ1-6; 11 bases align to TRBD1. The V gene end was trimmed by 7 bases and the J gene end by 8 bases; junction bases not matched to a gene: 10. The CDR3 loop spans 16 amino acids. CDR1 and CDR2 from the germline V gene are MDHEN and SYDVKM. The CDR3 region is CASNLRTGGIDSPLHL. CDR3 coding DNA: TGTGCCAGCAATCTCCGGACAGGGGGCATAGATTCACCCCTCCACTTA.

In regard to this clonotype: This may stem from a read error, because a much larger clone lies one nucleotide away. J is TRBJ2-1 and V is TRBV7-3; 11 nucleotides line up with TRBD2. Germline lookup yields CDR1 SGHTA and CDR2 FQGTGA. This CDR3 is 15 amino acids long. The CDR3 bases are TGTGCCAGCAGCTCGACTAGCGGGGTCTCGGATGAGCTGTTCTTC. This codes for CASSSTSGVSDELFF.

The chain joins TRBV20-1 to TRBJ1-5, with TRBD1 matching 7 bases. The V gene end was trimmed by 6 bases and the J gene end by 0 bases; junction bases not matched to a gene: 8. The length of the CDR3 is 15 residues. Germline V gene sequence: CDR1 DFQATT, CDR2 SNEGSKA (reference sequence). The CDR3: CSAPSGQVSNQPQHF. The CDR3 region has the DNA TGCAGTGCGCCCTCTGGACAGGTTAGCAATCAGCCCCAGCATTTT.

The rearrangement joins TRBV28 to TRBJ2-2; a possible D gene is TRBD2 (5 bases). V was pared by 4 bases and J by 11 bases, with 23 bases between. Germline V gene data show CDR1 as MDHEN and CDR2 as SYDVKM. The CDR3 is 16 amino acids. The CDR3 reads CASSSWTLANTRELFF. CDR3 in DNA: TGTGCCAGCAGTTCCTGGACGTTAGCGAACACCAGAGAGCTGTTTTTT.

This clonotype showed up many times. The chain combines TRBV28 with TRBJ1-1; D remains ambiguous. This CDR3 is built from 14 residues. Germline V CDR1 and CDR2: MDHEN, SYDVKM. The germline V and J ends were trimmed by 1 base and 4 bases, with 10 bases remaining between them. CDR3 sequence reads: CASSLSGDSTEAFF. Here the CDR3 DNA reads TGTGCCAGCAGTTTATCTGGGGATTCCACTGAAGCTTTCTTT.

J is TRBJ2-5 and V is TRBV5-4; 7 bases fit TRBD1. With 1 base clipped from V and 14 bases from J, the junction kept 11 bases outside the gene matches. The germline CDR1 and CDR2 sequences are SGHNT and YYREEE (reference sequence). The CDR3 consists of 13 residues. CDR3 coding DNA: TGTGCCAGCAGCTTGAGGGGGCAAGAGATCCAATACTTC. Amino acids: CASSLRGQEIQYF.

A remark on this clonotype: A read error may explain this, as a much larger clone is one base away. The genes are TRBV7-9 and TRBJ1-6; no clear D. The V gene's germline CDR1 is SEHNR and CDR2 FQNEAQ (reference sequence). This CDR3 is 14 amino acids long. This CDR3 is CASSLEQYNSPPHF. In nucleotides, the CDR3 is TGTGCCAGCAGCTTAGAACAGTATAATTCACCCCCCCACTTT.

In the case of this clonotype: The CDR3 end shows no conserved phenylalanine or tryptophan, and so a read error is likely. The DNA is left out, because the CDR3 cannot be placed on it with certainty; the CDR3 is given as TCRdb lists it. This chain links TRBV21-1 with TRBJ1-2; TRBD1 is the table's D call, not checked against the DNA. TRBV21-1 is deemed a pseudogene. 16 amino acids form the CDR3, both terminal residues included. The CDR3 sequence: CASSTTGDRGYYGYTS.

Points on this clonotype: A junction boundary mismatches the germline segment, possibly from a read error. The CDR3 region has the DNA TGTGCCAGCAGCCCTGCCTCCCCGTCAGATACGCAGTTTTTT. As protein: CASSPASPSDTQFF. This chain joins TRBV11-2 and TRBJ2-3; no firm D call. CDR1 and CDR2 (germline): SGHAT, FQNNGV. The CDR3 is made up of 14 amino acids. Full variable domain (missing parts from reference TRBV11-2 and TRBJ2-3): EAGVAQSPRYKIIEKRQSVAFWCNPISGHATLYWYQQILGQGPKLLIQFQNNGVVDDSQLPKDRFSAERLKGVDSTLKIQPAKLEDSAVYLCASSPASPSDTQFFGPGTRLTVL.

V usage is TRBV11-2 and J usage is TRBJ2-2; D ambiguous. This CDR3 has 15 residues. The germline V gene has CDR1 SGHAT and CDR2 FQNNGV. Trimming shortened V by 8 bases and J by 4 bases, and 17 bases separated the two germline ends. CDR3 nucleotide sequence: TGTGCCAGCCTCCCTCCGGGTGTGTGCACCGGGGAGCTGTTTTTT. This translates into CASLPPGVCTGELFF.

Comment on this clonotype: Because it lacks the conserved phenylalanine or tryptophan at the end, this CDR3 is likely a read error. The chain carries TRBV6-5 and TRBJ2-2; 9 nucleotides line up with TRBD2. The CDR3 spans 16 residues. The germline gives CDR1 MNHEY, CDR2 SVGAGI. The CDR3 spells CASNSLSGRTTGELFL. In DNA form, the CDR3 reads TGTGCCAGCAATTCCTTGAGCGGGAGGACTACCGGAGAGCTGTTTTTG.